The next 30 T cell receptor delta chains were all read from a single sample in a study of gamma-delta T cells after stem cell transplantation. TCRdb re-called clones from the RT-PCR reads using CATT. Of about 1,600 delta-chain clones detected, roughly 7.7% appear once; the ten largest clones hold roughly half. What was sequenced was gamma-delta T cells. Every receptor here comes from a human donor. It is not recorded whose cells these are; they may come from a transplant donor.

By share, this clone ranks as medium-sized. CDR3 residues: CACDTVRVGGVDYTDKLIF. Here the CDR3 DNA reads TGTGCCTGTGACACCGTGAGAGTGGGGGGGGTTGACTACACCGATAAACTCATCTTT. The chain combines TRDV2 with TRDJ1, with D perhaps TRDD3 (6 bases). CDR3 length: 19 residues. The germline V gene encodes CDR1 GEAIGNYY and CDR2 EKD. V dropped 0 bases and J dropped 0 bases, with 22 bases sitting between them.

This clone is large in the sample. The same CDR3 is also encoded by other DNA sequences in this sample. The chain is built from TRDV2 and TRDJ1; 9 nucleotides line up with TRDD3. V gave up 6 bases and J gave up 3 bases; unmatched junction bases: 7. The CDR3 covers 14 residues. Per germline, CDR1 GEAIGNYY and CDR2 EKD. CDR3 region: CACQELGDSDKLIF. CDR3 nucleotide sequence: TGTGCCTGTCAAGAGCTGGGGGATTCCGATAAACTCATCTTT.

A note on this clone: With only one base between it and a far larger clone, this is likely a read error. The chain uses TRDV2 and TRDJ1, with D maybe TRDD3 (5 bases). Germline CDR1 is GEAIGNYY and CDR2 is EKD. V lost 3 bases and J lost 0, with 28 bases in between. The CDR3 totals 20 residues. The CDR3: CACDSLASGDTAPYTDKLIF. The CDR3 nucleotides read TGTGCCTGTGACTCCCTTGCGTCTGGCGATACAGCCCCCTACACCGATAAACTCATCTTT.

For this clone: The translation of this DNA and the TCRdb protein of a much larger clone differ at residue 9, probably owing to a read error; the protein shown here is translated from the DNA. The CDR3 reads CACDPLLGGNTDKLIF. The CDR3 nucleotides are TGTGCCTGTGACCCCCTACTGGGGGGAAACACCGATAAACTCATCTTT. This chain uses TRDV2 with TRDJ1, with 8 positions matching TRDD3. Trimming removed 3 bases from V and 0 bases from J; junction bases left unmatched: 8. CDR1 is GEAIGNYY and CDR2 is EKD in the germline V gene. CDR3 length: 16 residues.

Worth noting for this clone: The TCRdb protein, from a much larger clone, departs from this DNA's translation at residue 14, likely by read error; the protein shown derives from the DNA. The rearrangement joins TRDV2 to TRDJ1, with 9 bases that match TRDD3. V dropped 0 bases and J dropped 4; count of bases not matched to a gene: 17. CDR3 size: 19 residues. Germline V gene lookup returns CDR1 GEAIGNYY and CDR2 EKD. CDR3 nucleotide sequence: TGTGCCTGTGACACCGTAAGGGGGATACTTTCAACTTGGGTCGATAAACTCATCTTT. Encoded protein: CACDTVRGILSTWVDKLIF.

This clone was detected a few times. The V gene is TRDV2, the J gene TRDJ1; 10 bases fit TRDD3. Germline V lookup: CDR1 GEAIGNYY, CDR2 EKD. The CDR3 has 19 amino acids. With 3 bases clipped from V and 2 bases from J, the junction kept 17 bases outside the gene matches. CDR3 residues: CACDLLPKPTGGSTDKLIF. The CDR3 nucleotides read TGTGCCTGTGACTTACTTCCTAAACCAACTGGGGGATCGACCGATAAACTCATCTTT.

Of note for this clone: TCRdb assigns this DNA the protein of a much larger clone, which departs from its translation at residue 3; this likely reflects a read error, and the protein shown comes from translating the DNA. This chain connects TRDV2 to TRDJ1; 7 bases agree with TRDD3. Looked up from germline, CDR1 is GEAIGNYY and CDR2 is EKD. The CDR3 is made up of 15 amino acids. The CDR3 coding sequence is TGTGCCCGTGACGCCCTACTGGGGACCACCGATAAACTCATCTTT. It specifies CARDALLGTTDKLIF.

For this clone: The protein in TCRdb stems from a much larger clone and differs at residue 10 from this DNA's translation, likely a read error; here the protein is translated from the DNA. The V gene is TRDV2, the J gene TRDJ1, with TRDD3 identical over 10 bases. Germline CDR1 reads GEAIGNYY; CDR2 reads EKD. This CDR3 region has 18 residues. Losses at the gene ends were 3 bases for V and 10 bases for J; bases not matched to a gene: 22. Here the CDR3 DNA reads TGTGCCTGTGACCCCTTGACTGGGGGATGCGTCGGGGGAAAGGGACTCATCTTT. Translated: CACDPLTGGCVGGKGLIF.

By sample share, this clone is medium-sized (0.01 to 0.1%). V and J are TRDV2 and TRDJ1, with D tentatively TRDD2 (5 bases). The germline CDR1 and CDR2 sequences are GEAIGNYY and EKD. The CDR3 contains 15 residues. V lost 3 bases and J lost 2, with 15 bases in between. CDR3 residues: CACDPYPGQTDKLIF. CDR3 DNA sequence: TGTGCCTGTGACCCCTACCCCGGACAGACCGATAAACTCATCTTT.

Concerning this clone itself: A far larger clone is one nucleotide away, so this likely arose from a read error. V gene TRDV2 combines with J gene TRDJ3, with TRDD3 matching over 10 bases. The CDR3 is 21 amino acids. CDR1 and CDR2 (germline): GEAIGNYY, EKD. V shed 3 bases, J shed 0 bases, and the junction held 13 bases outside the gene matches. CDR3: CACDALGRGGYDSWDTRQMFF. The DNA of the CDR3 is TGTGCCTGTGACGCTCTCGGCCGCGGGGGATACGACTCCTGGGACACCCGACAGATGTTTTTC.

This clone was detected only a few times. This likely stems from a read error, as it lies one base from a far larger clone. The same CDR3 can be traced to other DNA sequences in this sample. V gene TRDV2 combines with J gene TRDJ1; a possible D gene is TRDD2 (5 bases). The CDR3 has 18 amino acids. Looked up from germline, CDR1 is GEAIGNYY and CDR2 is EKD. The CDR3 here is CACDTLGSRGPYTDKLIF. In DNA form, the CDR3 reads TGTGCCTGTGACACATTGGGCTCTAGAGGACCCTACACCGATAAGCTCATCTTT.

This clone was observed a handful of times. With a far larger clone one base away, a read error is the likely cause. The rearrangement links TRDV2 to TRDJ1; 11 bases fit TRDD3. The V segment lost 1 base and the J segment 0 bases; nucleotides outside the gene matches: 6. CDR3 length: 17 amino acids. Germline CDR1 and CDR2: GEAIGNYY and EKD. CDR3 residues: CACDTSLGDTYTDKLIF. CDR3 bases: TGTGCCTGTGACACGTCGTTGGGGGATACGTACACCGATAAACTCATCTTT.

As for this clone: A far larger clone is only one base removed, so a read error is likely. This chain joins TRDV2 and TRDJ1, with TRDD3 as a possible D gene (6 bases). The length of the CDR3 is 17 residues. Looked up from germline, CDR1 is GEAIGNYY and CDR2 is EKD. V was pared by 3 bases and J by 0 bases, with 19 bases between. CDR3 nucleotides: TGTGCCTGTGACGGCTTGATCCTGGGGACCGACACCGATAAACTCATCTTT. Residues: CACDGLILGTDTDKLIF.

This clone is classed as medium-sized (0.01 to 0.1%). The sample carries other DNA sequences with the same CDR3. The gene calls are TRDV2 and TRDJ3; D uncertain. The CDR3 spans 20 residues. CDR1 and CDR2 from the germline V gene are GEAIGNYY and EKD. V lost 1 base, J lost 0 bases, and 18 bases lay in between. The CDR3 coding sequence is TGTGCCTGTGACACTCTTCGGGGCCCCCTTGGCTCCTGGGACACCCGACAGATGTTTTTC. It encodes CACDTLRGPLGSWDTRQMFF.

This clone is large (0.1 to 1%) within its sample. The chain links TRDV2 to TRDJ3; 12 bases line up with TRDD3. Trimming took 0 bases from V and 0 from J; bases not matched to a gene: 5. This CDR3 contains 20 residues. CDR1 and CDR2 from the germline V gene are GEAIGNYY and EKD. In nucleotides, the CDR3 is TGTGCCTGTGACACCGTACTGGGGGATACCGACTCCTGGGACACCCGACAGATGTTTTTC. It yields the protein CACDTVLGDTDSWDTRQMFF.

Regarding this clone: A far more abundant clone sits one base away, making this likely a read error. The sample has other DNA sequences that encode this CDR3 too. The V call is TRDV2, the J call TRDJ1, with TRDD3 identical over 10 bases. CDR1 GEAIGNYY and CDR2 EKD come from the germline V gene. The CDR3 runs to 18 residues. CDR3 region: CACDTLLGDPRNTDKLIF. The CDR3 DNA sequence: TGTGCCTGCGACACCCTACTGGGGGATCCCCGGAACACCGATAAACTCATCTTT.

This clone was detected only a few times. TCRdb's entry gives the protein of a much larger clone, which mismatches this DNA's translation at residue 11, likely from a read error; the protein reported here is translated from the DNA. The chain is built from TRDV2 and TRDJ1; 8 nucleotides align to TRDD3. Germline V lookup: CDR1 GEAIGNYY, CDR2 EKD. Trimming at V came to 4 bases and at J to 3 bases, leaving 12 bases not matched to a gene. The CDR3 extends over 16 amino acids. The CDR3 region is CACDLLGAQYADKLIF. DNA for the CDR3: TGTGCCTGTGATTTACTGGGGGCTCAGTACGCCGATAAACTCATCTTT.

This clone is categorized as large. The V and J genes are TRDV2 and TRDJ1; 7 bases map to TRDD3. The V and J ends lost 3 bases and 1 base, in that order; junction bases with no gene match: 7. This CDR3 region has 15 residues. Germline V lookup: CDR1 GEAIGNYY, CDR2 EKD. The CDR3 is CACDALLGTTDKLIF. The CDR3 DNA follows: TGTGCCTGTGACGCCCTACTGGGGACCACCGATAAACTCATCTTT.

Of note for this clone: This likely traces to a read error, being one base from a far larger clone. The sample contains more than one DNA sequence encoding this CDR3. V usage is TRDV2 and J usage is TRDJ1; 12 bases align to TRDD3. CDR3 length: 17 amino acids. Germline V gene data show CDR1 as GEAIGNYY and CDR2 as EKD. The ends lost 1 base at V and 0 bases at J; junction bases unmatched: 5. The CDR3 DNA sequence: TGTGCCTGTGACACGTTGCTGGGGGATACGTACACCGATAAACTCATCTTT. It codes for CACDTLLGDTYTDKLIF.

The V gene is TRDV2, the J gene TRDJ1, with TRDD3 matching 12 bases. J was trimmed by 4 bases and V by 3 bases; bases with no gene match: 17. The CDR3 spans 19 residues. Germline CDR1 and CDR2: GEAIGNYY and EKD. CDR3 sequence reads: CACDSVLGDTPAHYDKLIF. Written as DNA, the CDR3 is TGTGCCTGTGACTCCGTACTGGGGGATACACCCGCCCACTACGATAAACTCATCTTT.

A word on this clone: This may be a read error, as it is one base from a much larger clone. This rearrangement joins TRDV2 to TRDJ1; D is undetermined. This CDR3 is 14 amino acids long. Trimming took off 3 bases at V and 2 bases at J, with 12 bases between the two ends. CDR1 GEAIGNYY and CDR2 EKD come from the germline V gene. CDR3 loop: CACDELLSTDKLIF. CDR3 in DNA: TGTGCCTGTGACGAACTTCTGAGTACCGATAAACTCATCTTT.

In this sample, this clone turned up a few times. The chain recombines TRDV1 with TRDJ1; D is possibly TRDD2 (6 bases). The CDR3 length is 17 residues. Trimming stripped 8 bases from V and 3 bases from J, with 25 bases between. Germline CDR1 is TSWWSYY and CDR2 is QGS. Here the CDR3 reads CALSTLPAPHSADKLIF. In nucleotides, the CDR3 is TGTGCTCTTTCCACCCTTCCGGCGCCTCACTCCGCCGATAAACTCATCTTT.

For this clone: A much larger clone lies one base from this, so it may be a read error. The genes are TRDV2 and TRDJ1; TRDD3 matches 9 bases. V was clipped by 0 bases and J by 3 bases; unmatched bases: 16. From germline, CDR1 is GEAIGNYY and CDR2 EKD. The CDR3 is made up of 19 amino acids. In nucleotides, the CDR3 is TGTGCCTGTGACACCGTAAGGGGGATACTTTCAACTTGTGCCGATAAACTCATCTTT. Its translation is CACDTVRGILSTCADKLIF.

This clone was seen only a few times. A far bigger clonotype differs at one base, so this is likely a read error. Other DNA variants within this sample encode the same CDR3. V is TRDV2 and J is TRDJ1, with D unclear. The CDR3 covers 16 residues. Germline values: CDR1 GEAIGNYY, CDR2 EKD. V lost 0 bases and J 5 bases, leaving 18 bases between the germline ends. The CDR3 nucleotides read TGTGCCTGTGACACCGTTGGAGTAGGGAGAGCTGATAAACTCATCTTT. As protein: CACDTVGVGRADKLIF.

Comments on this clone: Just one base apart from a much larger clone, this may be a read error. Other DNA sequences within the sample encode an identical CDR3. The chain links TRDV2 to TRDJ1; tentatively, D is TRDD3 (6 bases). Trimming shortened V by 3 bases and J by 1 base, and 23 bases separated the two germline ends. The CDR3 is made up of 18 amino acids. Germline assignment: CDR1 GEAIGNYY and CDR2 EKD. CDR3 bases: TGTGCCTGTGACCCCCTACAGGCTGGGGACATCCTCACCGATAAACTCATCTTT. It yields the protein CACDPLQAGDILTDKLIF.

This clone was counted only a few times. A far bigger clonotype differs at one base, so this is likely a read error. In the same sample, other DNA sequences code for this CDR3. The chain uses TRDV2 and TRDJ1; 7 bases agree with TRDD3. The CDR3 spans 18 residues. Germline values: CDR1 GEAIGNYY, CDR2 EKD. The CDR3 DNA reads TGTGCCTGTGACACCGTGTCTGGGGGTCCCCCTCTGGGCGATAAGCTCATCTTT. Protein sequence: CACDTVSGGPPLGDKLIF.

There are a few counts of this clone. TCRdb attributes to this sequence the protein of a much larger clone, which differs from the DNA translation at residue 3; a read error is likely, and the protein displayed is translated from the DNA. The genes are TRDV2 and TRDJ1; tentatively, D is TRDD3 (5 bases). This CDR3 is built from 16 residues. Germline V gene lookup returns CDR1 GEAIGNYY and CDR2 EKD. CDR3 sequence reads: CARDTLGGEPTDKLIF. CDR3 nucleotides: TGTGCCCGTGACACTCTTGGAGGGGAGCCCACCGATAAACTCATCTTT.

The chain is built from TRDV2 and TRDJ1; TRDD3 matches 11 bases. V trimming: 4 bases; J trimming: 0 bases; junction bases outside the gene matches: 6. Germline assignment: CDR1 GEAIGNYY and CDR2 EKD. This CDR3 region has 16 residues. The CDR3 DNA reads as TGTGCCTGTGAAGGCTTGGGGGATACGGACACCGATAAACTCATCTTT. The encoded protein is CACEGLGDTDTDKLIF.

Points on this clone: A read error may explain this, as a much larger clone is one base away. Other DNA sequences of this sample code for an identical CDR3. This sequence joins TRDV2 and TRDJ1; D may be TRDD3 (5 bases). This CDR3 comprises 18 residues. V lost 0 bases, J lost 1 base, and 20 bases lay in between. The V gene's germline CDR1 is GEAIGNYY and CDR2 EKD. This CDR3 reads CACDTAARGPLITDKLIF. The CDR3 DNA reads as TGTGCCTGTGACACCGCAGCTAGGGGACCCCTCATCACCGATAAACTCATCTTT.

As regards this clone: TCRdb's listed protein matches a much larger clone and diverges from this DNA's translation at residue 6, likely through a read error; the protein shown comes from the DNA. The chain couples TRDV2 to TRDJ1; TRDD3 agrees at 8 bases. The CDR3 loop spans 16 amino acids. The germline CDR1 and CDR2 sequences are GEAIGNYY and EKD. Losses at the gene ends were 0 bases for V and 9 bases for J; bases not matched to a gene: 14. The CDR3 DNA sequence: TGTGCCTGTGACACCGCGGTAGCCCGTACTGGGGGCCAACTCATCTTT. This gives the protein CACDTAVARTGGQLIF.